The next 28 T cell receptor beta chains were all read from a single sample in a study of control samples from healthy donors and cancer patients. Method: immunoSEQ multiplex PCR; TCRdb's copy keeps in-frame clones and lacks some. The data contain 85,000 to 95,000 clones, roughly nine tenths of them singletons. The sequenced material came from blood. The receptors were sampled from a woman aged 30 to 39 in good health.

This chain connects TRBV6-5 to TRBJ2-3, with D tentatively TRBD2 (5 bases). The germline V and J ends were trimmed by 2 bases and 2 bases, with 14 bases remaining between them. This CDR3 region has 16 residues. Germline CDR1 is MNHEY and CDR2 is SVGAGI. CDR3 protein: CASSYHLALTTDTQYF. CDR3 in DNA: TGTGCCAGCAGTTACCATCTAGCCCTCACCACAGATACGCAGTATTTT.

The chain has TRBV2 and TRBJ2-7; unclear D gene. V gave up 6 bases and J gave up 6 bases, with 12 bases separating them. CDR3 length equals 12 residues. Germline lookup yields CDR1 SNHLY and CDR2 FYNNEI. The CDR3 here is CASRTARVEQYF. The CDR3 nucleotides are TGTGCCAGCAGGACGGCACGGGTCGAGCAGTACTTC. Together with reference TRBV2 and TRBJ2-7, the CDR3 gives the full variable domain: EPEVTQTPSHQVTQMGQEVILRCVPISNHLYFYWYRQILGQKVEFLVSFYNNEISEKSEIFDDQFSVERPDGSNFTLKIRSTKLEDSAMYFCASRTARVEQYFGPGTRLTVT.

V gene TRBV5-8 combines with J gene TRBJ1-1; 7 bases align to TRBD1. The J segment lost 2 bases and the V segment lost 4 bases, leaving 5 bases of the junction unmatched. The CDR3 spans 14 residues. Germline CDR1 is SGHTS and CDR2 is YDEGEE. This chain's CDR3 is CASSTGTANTEAFF. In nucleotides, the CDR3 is TGTGCCAGCAGCACGGGGACAGCCAACACTGAAGCTTTCTTT.

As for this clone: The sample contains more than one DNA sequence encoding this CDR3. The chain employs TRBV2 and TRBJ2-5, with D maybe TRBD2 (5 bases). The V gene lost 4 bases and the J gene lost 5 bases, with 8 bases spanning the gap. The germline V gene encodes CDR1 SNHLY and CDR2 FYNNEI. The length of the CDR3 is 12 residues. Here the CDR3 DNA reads TGTGCCAGCAGTGGGTTAGCGGAGACCCAGTACTTC. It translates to CASSGLAETQYF.

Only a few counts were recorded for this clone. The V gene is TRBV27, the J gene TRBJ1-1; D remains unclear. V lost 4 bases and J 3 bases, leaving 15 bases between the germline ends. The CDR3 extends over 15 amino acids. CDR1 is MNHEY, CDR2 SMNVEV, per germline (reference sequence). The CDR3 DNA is TGTGCCAGCAGTTCTCTAGCACACGTTTACACTGAAGCTTTCTTT. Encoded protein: CASSSLAHVYTEAFF.

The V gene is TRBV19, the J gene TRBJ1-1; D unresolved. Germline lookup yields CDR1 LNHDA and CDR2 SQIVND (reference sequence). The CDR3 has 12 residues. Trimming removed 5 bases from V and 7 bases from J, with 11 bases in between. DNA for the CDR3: TGTGCCAGTAGTCCAGACACCAATGAAGCTTTCTTT. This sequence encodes CASSPDTNEAFF. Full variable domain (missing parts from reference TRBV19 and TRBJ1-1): DGGITQSPKYLFRKEGQNVTLSCEQNLNHDAMYWYRQDPGQGLRLIYYSQIVNDFQKGDIAEGYSVSREKKESFPLTVTSAQKNPTAFYLCASSPDTNEAFFGQGTRLTVV.

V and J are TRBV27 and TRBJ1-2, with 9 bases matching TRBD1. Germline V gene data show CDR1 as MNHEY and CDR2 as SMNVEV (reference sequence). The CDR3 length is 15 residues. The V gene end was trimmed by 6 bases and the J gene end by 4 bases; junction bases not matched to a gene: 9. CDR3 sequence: CASRIGTGRFYGYTF. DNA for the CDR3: TGTGCCAGCAGGATAGGGACAGGGAGGTTCTATGGCTACACCTTC.

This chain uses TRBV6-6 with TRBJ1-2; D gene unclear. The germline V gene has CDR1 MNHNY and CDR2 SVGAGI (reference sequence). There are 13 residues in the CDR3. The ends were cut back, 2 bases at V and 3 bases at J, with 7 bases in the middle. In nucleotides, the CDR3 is TGTGCCAGCAGTTACGACGGAGACTATGGCTACACCTTC. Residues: CASSYDGDYGYTF.

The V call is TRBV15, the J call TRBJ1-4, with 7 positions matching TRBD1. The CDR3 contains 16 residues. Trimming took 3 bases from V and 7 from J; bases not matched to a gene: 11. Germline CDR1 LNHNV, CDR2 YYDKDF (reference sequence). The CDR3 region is CATSRGDRRDGEKLFF. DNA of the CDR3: TGTGCCACCAGCAGGGGGGACAGACGGGATGGTGAAAAACTGTTTTTT.

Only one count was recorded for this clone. As DNA, the CDR3 is TGTGCCAGCAGCTTTAGCGAGGCGGAGACCCAGTACTTC. Translating gives CASSFSEAETQYF. The chain couples TRBV11-3 to TRBJ2-5; D might be TRBD2 (5 bases). Germline V gene data show CDR1 as SGHNT and CDR2 as YENEEA. The CDR3 sequence is 13 residues long. Between the trimmed V and J ends, which lost 3 bases and 5 bases, there was a span of 10 bases.

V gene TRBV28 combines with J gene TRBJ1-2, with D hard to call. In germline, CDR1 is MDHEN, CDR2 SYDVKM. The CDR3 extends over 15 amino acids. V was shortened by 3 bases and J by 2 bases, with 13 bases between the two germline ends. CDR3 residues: CASSFPTGKNYGYTF. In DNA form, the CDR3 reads TGTGCCAGCAGTTTTCCTACCGGCAAGAACTATGGCTACACCTTC.

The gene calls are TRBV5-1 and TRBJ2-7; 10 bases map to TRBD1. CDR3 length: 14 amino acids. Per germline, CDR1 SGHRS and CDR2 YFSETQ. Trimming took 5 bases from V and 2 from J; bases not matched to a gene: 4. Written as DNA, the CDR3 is TGCGCCAGCAGTCGACAGGGGGCGACCTACGAGCAGTACTTC. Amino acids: CASSRQGATYEQYF.

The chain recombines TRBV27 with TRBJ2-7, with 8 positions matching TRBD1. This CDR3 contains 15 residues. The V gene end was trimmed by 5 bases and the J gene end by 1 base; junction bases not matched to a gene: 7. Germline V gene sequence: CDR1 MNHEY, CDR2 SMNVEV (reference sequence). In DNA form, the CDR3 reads TGTGCCAGCAGTGCCTCAGGGGGCTATTCCTACGAGCAGTACTTC. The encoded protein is CASSASGGYSYEQYF.

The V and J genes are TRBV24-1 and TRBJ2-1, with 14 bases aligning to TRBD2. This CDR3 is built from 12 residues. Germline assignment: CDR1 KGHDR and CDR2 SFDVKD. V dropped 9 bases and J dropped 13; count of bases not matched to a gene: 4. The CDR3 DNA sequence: TGTGCCACCTCCGGGACTAGCGGGAGACAGTTCTTC. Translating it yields CATSGTSGRQFF.

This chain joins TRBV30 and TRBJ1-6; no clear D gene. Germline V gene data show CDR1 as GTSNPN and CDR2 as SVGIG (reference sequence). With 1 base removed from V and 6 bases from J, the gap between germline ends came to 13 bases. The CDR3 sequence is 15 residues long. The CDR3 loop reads CAWSGLLAPNSPLHF. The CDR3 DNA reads TGTGCCTGGAGTGGGCTGCTGGCGCCTAATTCACCCCTCCACTTT.

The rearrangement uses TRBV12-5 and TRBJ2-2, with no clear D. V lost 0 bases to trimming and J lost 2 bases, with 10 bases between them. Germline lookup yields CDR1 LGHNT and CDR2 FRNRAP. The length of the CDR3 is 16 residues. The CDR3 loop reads CASGLVWITNTGELFF. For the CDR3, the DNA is TGTGCTAGTGGTTTGGTCTGGATTACTAACACCGGGGAGCTGTTTTTT.

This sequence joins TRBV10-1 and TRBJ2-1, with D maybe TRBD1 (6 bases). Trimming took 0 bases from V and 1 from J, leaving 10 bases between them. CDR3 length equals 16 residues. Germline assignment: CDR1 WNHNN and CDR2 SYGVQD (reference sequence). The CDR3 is CASSESGALSYNEQFF. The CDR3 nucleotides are TGCGCCAGCAGTGAGTCGGGGGCCTTGTCCTACAATGAGCAGTTCTTC.

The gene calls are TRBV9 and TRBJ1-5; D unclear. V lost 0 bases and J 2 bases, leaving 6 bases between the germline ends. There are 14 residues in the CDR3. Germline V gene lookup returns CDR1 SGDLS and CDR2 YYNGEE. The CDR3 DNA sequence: TGTGCCAGCAGCGTAGGGGGAGGCAATCAGCCCCAGCATTTT. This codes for CASSVGGGNQPQHF.

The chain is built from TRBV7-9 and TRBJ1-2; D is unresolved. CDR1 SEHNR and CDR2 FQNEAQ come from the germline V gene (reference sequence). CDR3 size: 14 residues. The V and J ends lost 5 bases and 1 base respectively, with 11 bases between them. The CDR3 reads CASSAPLGNYGYTF. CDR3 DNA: TGTGCCAGCAGCGCTCCCTTGGGTAACTATGGCTACACCTTC.

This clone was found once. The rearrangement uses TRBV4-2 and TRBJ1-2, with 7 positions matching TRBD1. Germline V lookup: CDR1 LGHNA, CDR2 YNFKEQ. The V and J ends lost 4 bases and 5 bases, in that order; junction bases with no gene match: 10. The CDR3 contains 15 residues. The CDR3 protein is CASSPRGGTGYGYTF. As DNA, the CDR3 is TGTGCCAGCAGCCCCAGGGGGGGCACAGGGTATGGCTACACCTTC.

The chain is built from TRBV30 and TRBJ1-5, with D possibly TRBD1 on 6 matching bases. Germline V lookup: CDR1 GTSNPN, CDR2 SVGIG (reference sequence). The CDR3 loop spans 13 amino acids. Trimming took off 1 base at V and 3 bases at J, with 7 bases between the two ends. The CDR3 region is CAWSGGHNQPQHF. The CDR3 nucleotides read TGTGCCTGGAGTGGGGGACACAATCAGCCCCAGCATTTT.

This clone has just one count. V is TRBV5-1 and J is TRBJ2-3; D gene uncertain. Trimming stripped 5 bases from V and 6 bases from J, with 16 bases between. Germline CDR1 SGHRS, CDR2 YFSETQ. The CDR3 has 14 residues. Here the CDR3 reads CASSFPSSTDTQYF. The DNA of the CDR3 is TGCGCCAGCAGTTTCCCTTCATCCACGGATACGCAGTATTTT.

CDR3 bases: TGTGCCAGCAGCACCTTCCCGAACACCGGGGAGCTGTTTTTT. Protein product: CASSTFPNTGELFF. The J gene is TRBJ2-2, the V gene TRBV28; D not resolved. The CDR3 contains 14 residues. Trimming removed 6 bases at V and 0 bases at J, with 8 bases between. Germline V gene sequence: CDR1 MDHEN, CDR2 SYDVKM.

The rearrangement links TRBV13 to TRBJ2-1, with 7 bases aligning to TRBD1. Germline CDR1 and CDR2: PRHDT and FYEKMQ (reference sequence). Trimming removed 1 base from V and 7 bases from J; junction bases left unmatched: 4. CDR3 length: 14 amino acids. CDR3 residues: CASSLEGATNEQFF. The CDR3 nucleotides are TGTGCCAGCAGCTTAGAGGGGGCAACGAATGAGCAGTTCTTC.

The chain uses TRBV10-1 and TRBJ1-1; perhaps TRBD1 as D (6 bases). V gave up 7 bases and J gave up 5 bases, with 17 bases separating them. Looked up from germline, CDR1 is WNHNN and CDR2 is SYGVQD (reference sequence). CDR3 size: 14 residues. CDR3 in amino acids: CASMNGGPETEAFF. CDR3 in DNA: TGCGCCAGCATGAACGGGGGGCCGGAGACTGAAGCTTTCTTT.

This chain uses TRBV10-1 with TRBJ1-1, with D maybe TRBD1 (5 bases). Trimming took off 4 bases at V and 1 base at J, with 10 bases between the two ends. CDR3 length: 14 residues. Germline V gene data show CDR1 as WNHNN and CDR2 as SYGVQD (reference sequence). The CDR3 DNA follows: TGCGCCAGCAGTGTTGGGACGGGGAACACTGAAGCTTTCTTT. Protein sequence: CASSVGTGNTEAFF.

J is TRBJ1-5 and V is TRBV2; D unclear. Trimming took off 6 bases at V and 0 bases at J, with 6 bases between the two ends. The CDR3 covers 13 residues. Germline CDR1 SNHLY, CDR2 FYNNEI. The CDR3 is CASRDRSNQPQHF. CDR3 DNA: TGTGCCAGCAGGGACCGTAGCAATCAGCCCCAGCATTTT.

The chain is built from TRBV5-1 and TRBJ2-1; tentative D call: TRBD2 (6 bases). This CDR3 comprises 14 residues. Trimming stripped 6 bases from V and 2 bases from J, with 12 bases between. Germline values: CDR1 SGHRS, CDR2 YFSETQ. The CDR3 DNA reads TGCGCCAGCACTACAGCGGGTACCTACAATGAGCAGTTCTTC. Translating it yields CASTTAGTYNEQFF.